These 30 T cell receptor beta chains share one sample of origin, sequenced in a study of cytomegalovirus exposure and HLA in healthy donors. PCR used 60 Vbeta primers and 13 Jbeta primers. Clones were sequenced by immunoSEQ multiplex PCR, and TCRdb holds only the in-frame ones, with some missing. The sample consists of approximately 70,000 clones, roughly four fifths of them appearing once. Sequenced sample: PBMCs. The source of these receptors is a man between 50 and 59 years old in good health and CMV-seronegative.

This rearrangement joins TRBV5-8 to TRBJ1-1; no clear D gene. V dropped 5 bases and J dropped 3 bases, with 5 bases sitting between them. Germline V lookup: CDR1 SGHTS, CDR2 YDEGEE. This CDR3 spans 11 amino acids. CDR3 nucleotides: TGTGCCAGCAGACAACACACTGAAGCTTTCTTT. This encodes CASRQHTEAFF. The full variable domain, its missing parts supplied by reference TRBV5-8 and TRBJ1-1, is EAGVTQSPTHLIKTRGQQATLRCSPISGHTSVYWYQQALGLGLQFLLWYDEGEERNRGNFPPRFSGRQFPNYSSELNVNALELEDSALYLCASRQHTEAFFGQGTRLTVV.

The gene calls are TRBV13 and TRBJ1-1; 10 nucleotides agree with TRBD1. This CDR3 contains 16 residues. Germline values: CDR1 PRHDT, CDR2 FYEKMQ (reference sequence). V trimming: 5 bases; J trimming: 1 base; junction bases outside the gene matches: 7. CDR3 loop: CASSPEDRGWNTEAFF. As DNA, the CDR3 is TGTGCCAGCAGCCCGGAGGACAGGGGGTGGAACACTGAAGCTTTCTTT.

The chain couples TRBV7-9 to TRBJ1-2, with TRBD1 matching 9 bases. The germline V gene encodes CDR1 SEHNR and CDR2 FQNEAQ (reference sequence). J was trimmed by 9 bases and V by 5 bases; bases with no gene match: 7. The CDR3 runs to 13 residues. CDR3 residues: CASSLGQGARYTF. In DNA form, the CDR3 reads TGTGCCAGCAGCCTGGGACAGGGAGCTCGCTACACCTTC.

This clone turned up a few times. V is TRBV11-2 and J is TRBJ1-4, with 7 positions matching TRBD1. CDR3 length: 19 amino acids. The V and J ends lost 3 bases and 0 bases, in that order; junction bases with no gene match: 13. Germline V gene lookup returns CDR1 SGHAT and CDR2 FQNNGV. The CDR3 here is CASSLGTYRGAATNEKLFF. The CDR3 nucleotides read TGTGCCAGCAGCTTGGGAACCTACAGGGGCGCCGCAACTAATGAAAAACTGTTTTTT.

The chain combines TRBV30 with TRBJ1-1; D gene ambiguous. The CDR3 is made up of 12 amino acids. CDR1 and CDR2 from the germline V gene are GTSNPN and SVGIG (reference sequence). The V and J ends lost 3 bases and 1 base respectively, with 6 bases between them. The CDR3 DNA is TGTGCCTGGAGACGGTCGAACACTGAAGCTTTCTTT. Amino acids: CAWRRSNTEAFF.

The chain has TRBV30 and TRBJ1-4, with D hard to call. Germline-derived CDR1 and CDR2 are GTSNPN and SVGIG (reference sequence). The CDR3 contains 15 residues. V lost 2 bases to trimming and J lost 0 bases, with 10 bases between them. CDR3 sequence (DNA): TGTGCCTGGAGTTCCCACTCTGCAACTAATGAAAAACTGTTTTTT. Amino acid sequence: CAWSSHSATNEKLFF.

The chain uses TRBV5-1 and TRBJ1-1; a weak D match, TRBD1 (5 bases). V was trimmed by 4 bases and J by 3 bases, leaving 7 bases between them. The germline gives CDR1 SGHRS, CDR2 YFSETQ. The CDR3 covers 12 residues. CDR3 nucleotides: TGCGCCAGCAGCAGGGGATACACTGAAGCTTTCTTT. Translated: CASSRGYTEAFF.

The V gene is TRBV9, the J gene TRBJ1-2; possible D gene TRBD1, 5 bases. The CDR3 is made up of 15 amino acids. Deletions cut 2 bases from V and 7 bases from J, with 18 bases between. The germline V gene has CDR1 SGDLS and CDR2 YYNGEE. The CDR3 region is CASSVRTTIDPGYTF. The CDR3 DNA sequence: TGTGCCAGCAGCGTTAGGACAACGATTGATCCTGGCTACACCTTC.

This rearrangement joins TRBV5-6 to TRBJ2-3, with 7 positions matching TRBD2. CDR3 length: 16 amino acids. V gave up 4 bases and J gave up 2 bases; unmatched junction bases: 10. Germline V gene data show CDR1 as SGHDT and CDR2 as YYEEEE. In DNA, the CDR3 is TGTGCCAGCAGCCTGGATCCTAGCGGATTCACAGATACGCAGTATTTT. This translates into CASSLDPSGFTDTQYF.

The V gene is TRBV19, the J gene TRBJ2-3; 9 bases match TRBD2. V was clipped by 4 bases and J by 1 base; unmatched bases: 3. Per germline, CDR1 LNHDA and CDR2 SQIVND (reference sequence). This CDR3 contains 15 residues. Here the CDR3 reads CASSTRTSGTDTQYF. CDR3 DNA sequence: TGTGCCAGTAGTACTCGGACTAGCGGCACAGATACGCAGTATTTT. The full variable domain, completed using reference TRBV19 and TRBJ2-3, is DGGITQSPKYLFRKEGQNVTLSCEQNLNHDAMYWYRQDPGQGLRLIYYSQIVNDFQKGDIAEGYSVSREKKESFPLTVTSAQKNPTAFYLCASSTRTSGTDTQYFGPGTRLTVL.

This chain links TRBV19 with TRBJ1-1; 7 positions agree with TRBD1. The V gene end was trimmed by 6 bases and the J gene end by 3 bases; junction bases not matched to a gene: 4. The CDR3 has 13 residues. Germline assignment: CDR1 LNHDA and CDR2 SQIVND (reference sequence). CDR3 sequence: CASRDRAHTEAFF. The DNA for the CDR3 is TGTGCCAGTAGAGACAGGGCCCACACTGAAGCTTTCTTT.

This chain links TRBV29-1 with TRBJ2-7; 7 positions match TRBD2. Germline CDR1 and CDR2: SQVTM and ANQGSEA. Trimming removed 4 bases from V and 0 bases from J; junction bases left unmatched: 3. The CDR3 is made up of 13 amino acids. This CDR3 is CSVGEGPSYEQYF. As DNA, the CDR3 is TGCAGCGTTGGGGAGGGCCCCTCCTACGAGCAGTACTTC.

The chain has TRBV19 and TRBJ1-2; possible D gene TRBD1, 5 bases. Germline CDR1 LNHDA, CDR2 SQIVND (reference sequence). This CDR3 comprises 10 residues. In nucleotides, the CDR3 is TGTGGATCGGGCGACAGAGGCTACACCTTC. Its translation: CGSGDRGYTF. The full variable domain, completed using reference TRBV19 and TRBJ1-2, is DGGITQSPKYLFRKEGQNVTLSCEQNLNHDAMYWYRQDPGQGLRLIYYSQIVNDFQKGDIAEGYSVSREKKESFPLTVTSAQKNPTAFYLCGSGDRGYTFGSGTRLTVV.

This clone was counted a single time. The V gene is TRBV25-1, the J gene TRBJ2-7; 8 bases match TRBD1. The CDR3 consists of 14 residues. V gave up 5 bases and J gave up 2 bases; unmatched junction bases: 5. Germline CDR1 MGHDK, CDR2 SYGVNS. The CDR3: CASSPPTGAYEQYF. The CDR3 DNA sequence: TGTGCCAGCAGTCCTCCGACAGGGGCCTACGAGCAGTACTTC.

V is TRBV19 and J is TRBJ2-1; weak D call: TRBD1 (5 bases). V was pared by 4 bases and J by 12 bases, with 13 bases between. Germline V gene sequence: CDR1 LNHDA, CDR2 SQIVND (reference sequence). There are 12 residues in the CDR3. The CDR3 DNA follows: TGTGCCAGTAGTAGTCTGGGGCCTTGGCAGTTCTTC. Its translation: CASSSLGPWQFF.

The rearrangement joins TRBV9 to TRBJ2-7, with 7 bases that match TRBD1. The CDR3 covers 14 residues. The ends lost 3 bases at V and 1 base at J; junction bases unmatched: 4. CDR1 SGDLS and CDR2 YYNGEE come from the germline V gene. CDR3 protein: CASSAGGQSYEQYF. CDR3 nucleotide sequence: TGTGCCAGCAGCGCAGGGGGACAGTCCTACGAGCAGTACTTC.

The chain employs TRBV7-8 and TRBJ1-1; TRBD1 matches at 7 bases. This CDR3 has 14 amino acids. Unmatched junction bases numbered 4, after V lost 6 bases and J lost 0 bases. Germline V CDR1 and CDR2: SGHVS, FQNEAQ. For the CDR3, the DNA is TGTGCCAGCAGTTGGGGACAGATGAACACTGAAGCTTTCTTT. It specifies CASSWGQMNTEAFF.

This chain connects TRBV29-1 to TRBJ1-1; 7 bases agree with TRBD1. Germline V gene lookup returns CDR1 SQVTM and CDR2 ANQGSEA. The junction had 6 bases not matched to a gene; V was cut back by 6 bases and J by 11 bases. The CDR3 has 10 residues. CDR3 residues: CSVVQGGAFF. As DNA, the CDR3 is TGCAGCGTCGTCCAGGGGGGTGCTTTCTTT.

This sequence joins TRBV7-2 and TRBJ1-5; D is ambiguous. CDR3 length: 14 residues. Germline CDR1 and CDR2: SGHTA and FQGNSA. V lost 3 bases and J 2 bases, leaving 8 bases between the germline ends. This chain's CDR3 is CASSLLGGNQPQHF. In nucleotides, the CDR3 is TGTGCCAGCAGCTTGTTGGGAGGCAATCAGCCCCAGCATTTT. Filled out from reference TRBV7-2 and TRBJ1-5, the complete variable domain reads GAGVSQSPSNKVTEKGKDVELRCDPISGHTALYWYRQSLGQGLEFLIYFQGNSAPDKSGLPSDRFSAERTGGSVSTLTIQRTQQEDSAVYLCASSLLGGNQPQHFGDGTRLSIL.

The V call is TRBV7-8, the J call TRBJ1-1; a possible D gene is TRBD1 (5 bases). There are 14 residues in the CDR3. V was cut by 5 bases and J by 3 bases, with 13 bases left in between. The germline CDR1 and CDR2 sequences are SGHVS and FQNEAQ. The CDR3 loop reads CASSGGLLDTEAFF. CDR3 DNA sequence: TGTGCCAGCAGCGGGGGACTTCTAGACACTGAAGCTTTCTTT. The full variable domain, its missing parts supplied by reference TRBV7-8 and TRBJ1-1, is GAGVSQSPRYKVAKRGQDVALRCDPISGHVSLFWYQQALGQGPEFLTYFQNEAQLDKSGLPSDRFFAERPEGSVSTLKIQRTQQEDSAVYLCASSGGLLDTEAFFGQGTRLTVV.

This rearrangement joins TRBV14 to TRBJ1-1, with TRBD1 identical over 7 bases. The V gene end was trimmed by 5 bases and the J gene end by 4 bases; junction bases not matched to a gene: 7. The CDR3 totals 14 residues. Germline CDR1 reads SGHDN; CDR2 reads FVKESK. This chain's CDR3 is CASSERQGITEAFF. The CDR3 DNA reads TGTGCCAGCAGCGAACGACAGGGAATCACTGAAGCTTTCTTT.

This chain uses TRBV5-1 with TRBJ1-1, with TRBD1 identical over 12 bases. V shed 4 bases and J 0 bases; nucleotides not matched to a gene: 4. The CDR3 runs 16 residues. Germline V CDR1 and CDR2: SGHRS, YFSETQ. CDR3 bases: TGCGCCAGCAGCAGGGACAGGGGGCGATTGAACACTGAAGCTTTCTTT. Its protein is CASSRDRGRLNTEAFF.

This chain links TRBV14 with TRBJ1-1, with D possibly TRBD1 on 5 matching bases. This CDR3 spans 15 amino acids. CDR1 is SGHDN, CDR2 FVKESK, per germline. V lost 3 bases to trimming and J lost 6 bases, with 17 bases between them. The chain's CDR3 is CASSHTGTGLAEAFF. CDR3 DNA sequence: TGTGCCAGCAGCCATACCGGGACTGGATTGGCTGAAGCTTTCTTT.

V is TRBV23-1 and J is TRBJ1-5; D remains ambiguous. TRBV23-1 has ORF status, its function being uncertain. This CDR3 comprises 16 residues. V was clipped by 1 base and J by 0 bases, with 10 bases between them. CDR3 sequence: CASSQWSEYSNQPQHF. Written as DNA, the CDR3 is TGCGCCAGCAGTCAATGGTCCGAGTATAGCAATCAGCCCCAGCATTTT.

V usage is TRBV7-9 and J usage is TRBJ2-1; 9 nucleotides match TRBD1. CDR3 size: 16 residues. Germline V gene sequence: CDR1 SEHNR, CDR2 FQNEAQ (reference sequence). V was pared by 5 bases and J by 4 bases, with 9 bases of the junction left unmatched. CDR3 coding DNA: TGTGCCAGCAGCCGAACGGGACAGGGAATATACAATGAGCAGTTCTTC. Its translation: CASSRTGQGIYNEQFF.

V gene TRBV6-5 combines with J gene TRBJ1-3; unclear D gene. Germline-derived CDR1 and CDR2 are MNHEY and SVGAGI. V gave up 2 bases and J gave up 0 bases, with 11 bases separating them. The CDR3 is 16 amino acids. The DNA of the CDR3 is TGTGCCAGCAGTTACGGTCGCGAGAGCTCTGGAAACACCATATATTTT. It specifies CASSYGRESSGNTIYF.

V usage is TRBV6-5 and J usage is TRBJ2-5; D remains ambiguous. V was pared by 5 bases and J by 2 bases, with 9 bases between. The germline V gene has CDR1 MNHEY and CDR2 SVGAGI. The CDR3 loop spans 13 amino acids. The CDR3 sequence is CASSAGSQETQYF. CDR3 in DNA: TGTGCCAGCAGTGCCGGGTCTCAAGAGACCCAGTACTTC.

The chain uses TRBV30 and TRBJ2-7, with 7 bases that match TRBD2. The CDR3 length is 14 residues. In germline, CDR1 is GTSNPN, CDR2 SVGIG (reference sequence). With V trimmed by 3 bases and J by 4 bases, 9 bases remained unmatched. CDR3: CAWRAGGRGYEQYF. The DNA for the CDR3 is TGTGCCTGGAGGGCCGGAGGGAGGGGATACGAGCAGTACTTC.

The chain has TRBV21-1 and TRBJ2-7; the D call in the table, TRBD1, was not verified against the DNA. TRBV21-1 is deemed a pseudogene. This CDR3 has 16 amino acids. CDR3 amino acids: CASSKGGQANSYEQYF. For the CDR3, the DNA is TGTGCCAGCAGCAAAGGGGGCCAGGCGAACTCCTACGAGCAGTACTTC.

CDR3 amino acids: CASSLTGTTYEQYF. CDR3 nucleotide sequence: TGCGCCAGCAGCTTAACCGGGACAACCTACGAGCAGTACTTC. This chain links TRBV5-1 with TRBJ2-7, with a tentative D call TRBD1 (6 bases). Between the trimmed V and J ends, which lost 2 bases and 2 bases, there was a span of 11 bases. Germline CDR1 reads SGHRS; CDR2 reads YFSETQ. This CDR3 contains 14 residues.